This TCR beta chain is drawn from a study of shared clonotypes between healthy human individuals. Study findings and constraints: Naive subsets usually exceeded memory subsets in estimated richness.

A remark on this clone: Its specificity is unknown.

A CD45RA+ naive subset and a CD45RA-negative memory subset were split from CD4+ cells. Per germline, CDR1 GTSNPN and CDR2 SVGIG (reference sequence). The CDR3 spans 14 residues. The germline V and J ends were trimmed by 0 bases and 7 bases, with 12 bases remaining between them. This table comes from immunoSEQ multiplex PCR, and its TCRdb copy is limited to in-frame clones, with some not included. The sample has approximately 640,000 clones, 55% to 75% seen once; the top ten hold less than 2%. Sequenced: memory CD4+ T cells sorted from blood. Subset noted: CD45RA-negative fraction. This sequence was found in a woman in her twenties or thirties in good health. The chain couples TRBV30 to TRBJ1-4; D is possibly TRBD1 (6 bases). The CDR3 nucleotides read TGTGCCTGGAGTGTCACGGGGGCAGGTGAAAAACTGTTTTTT. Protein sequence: CAWSVTGAGEKLFF.